The 16 T cell receptor beta chains below come from one sample, sequenced in a study of T cell responses to AZD1222 COVID-19 vaccine. Clones were read by immunoSEQ multiplex PCR, and TCRdb kept only the in-frame ones, dropping some. The sample yields approximately 90,000 clones, approximately 86% seen once. Here the sequenced sample was peripheral blood, taken on day 0 of AZD1222 vaccination. The source of these receptors is an adult in good health.

The chain recombines TRBV5-8 with TRBJ2-7; TRBD1 or TRBD2 may be the D gene (5 bases each). Germline V gene data show CDR1 as SGHTS and CDR2 as YDEGEE. V was trimmed by 0 bases and J by 7 bases, leaving 20 bases between them. The CDR3 covers 16 residues. CDR3 region: CASSLVIAGSLREQYF. CDR3 DNA sequence: TGTGCCAGCAGCTTGGTTATAGCAGGGAGCCTCCGTGAGCAGTACTTC.

The genes are TRBV19 and TRBJ2-7; weak D call: TRBD1 (6 bases). This CDR3 contains 16 residues. Germline loops: CDR1 LNHDA, CDR2 SQIVND (reference sequence). The V gene lost 5 bases and the J gene lost 5 bases, with 22 bases spanning the gap. The CDR3 region is CASSASRDTRGHEQYF. The CDR3 region has the DNA TGTGCCAGTAGTGCGTCCCGGGACACTCGCGGCCACGAGCAGTACTTC.

This clone was seen only once. The chain is built from TRBV7-8 and TRBJ2-7; 7 positions agree with TRBD2. CDR3 length equals 13 residues. Germline V gene sequence: CDR1 SGHVS, CDR2 FQNEAQ. V lost 4 bases, J lost 6 bases, and 6 bases stayed unmatched. The CDR3 DNA reads as TGTGCCAGCAGCTCCAGACTAGCTGCCGAGCAGTACTTC. Protein product: CASSSRLAAEQYF.

The chain recombines TRBV7-9 with TRBJ1-2; 7 nucleotides match TRBD1. J lost 8 bases, V lost 2 bases, and 2 bases had no gene match. Per the germline V gene, CDR1 is SEHNR and CDR2 is FQNEAQ (reference sequence). The CDR3 extends over 12 amino acids. DNA for the CDR3: TGTGCCAGCAGCTTAACAGGGGACGGCTACACCTTC. Its protein is CASSLTGDGYTF.

The chain joins TRBV11-3 to TRBJ2-2; D remains ambiguous. Trimming removed 5 bases from V and 2 bases from J, with 9 bases in between. The CDR3 is made up of 14 amino acids. Germline V gives CDR1 SGHNT, CDR2 YENEEA. The CDR3 DNA reads TGTGCCAGCAGCCCCCGTGTCAACACCGGGGAGCTGTTTTTT. Its protein is CASSPRVNTGELFF.

The rearrangement joins TRBV11-2 to TRBJ2-5; D remains unclear. Germline loops: CDR1 SGHAT, CDR2 FQNNGV. The CDR3 is made up of 14 amino acids. V lost 1 base and J lost 1, with 7 bases in between. The chain's CDR3 is CASSLAGSQETQYF. The DNA for the CDR3 is TGTGCCAGCAGCTTAGCGGGCAGCCAAGAGACCCAGTACTTC.

The chain combines TRBV5-1 with TRBJ1-4; D might be TRBD1 (5 bases). CDR3 length: 18 amino acids. Per the germline V gene, CDR1 is SGHRS and CDR2 is YFSETQ. Deletions cut 4 bases from V and 0 bases from J, with 19 bases between. The CDR3 coding sequence is TGCGCCAGCAGCCCGGGCCCCCCAGGGTTCGCAACTAATGAAAAACTGTTTTTT. Its translation is CASSPGPPGFATNEKLFF.

This clone was counted a few times. The V call is TRBV5-1, the J call TRBJ1-1, with D possibly being TRBD1 (5 bases). Trimming pared 7 bases from V and 4 bases from J, leaving 11 bases between. Germline V lookup: CDR1 SGHRS, CDR2 YFSETQ. This CDR3 has 12 amino acids. The CDR3 nucleotides read TGCGCCAGCTGGGGGGGAGGCACTGAAGCTTTCTTT. This translates into CASWGGGTEAFF.

The genes are TRBV5-4 and TRBJ1-2, with D perhaps matching TRBD1 (5 bases). Germline CDR1 SGHNT, CDR2 YYREEE (reference sequence). This CDR3 spans 14 amino acids. With 6 bases removed from V and 1 base from J, the gap between germline ends came to 13 bases. This chain's CDR3 is CASTPDTLNYGYTF. The CDR3 region has the DNA TGTGCCAGCACCCCGGACACACTTAACTATGGCTACACCTTC.

The rearrangement joins TRBV10-2 to TRBJ1-3; 8 nucleotides agree with TRBD1. The CDR3 is 14 residues long. V was pared by 5 bases and J by 4 bases, with 4 bases of the junction left unmatched. The germline CDR1 and CDR2 sequences are WSHSY and SAAADI. The CDR3 coding sequence is TGCGCCAGCAGTTCGACAGGGGAAGGAAACACCATATATTTT. Its translation: CASSSTGEGNTIYF.

The rearrangement joins TRBV11-2 to TRBJ1-2, with D perhaps TRBD1 (6 bases). V lost 5 bases, J lost 14 bases, and 18 bases lay in between. CDR3 size: 12 residues. Germline CDR1 and CDR2: SGHAT and FQNNGV. This CDR3 is CASSPDGLGATF. CDR3 nucleotides: TGTGCCAGCAGCCCCGACGGACTGGGGGCGACCTTC.

This clone was observed a handful of times. The chain is built from TRBV7-9 and TRBJ1-2; the D is unclear. The V end was cut by 5 bases, the J end by 0 bases, with 10 bases between. The germline V gene encodes CDR1 SEHNR and CDR2 FQNEAQ (reference sequence). The CDR3 spans 14 residues. The CDR3 DNA reads as TGTGCCAGCAGCACCTCGGGAGCTAACTATGGCTACACCTTC. Translating it yields CASSTSGANYGYTF. Drawing the rest from reference TRBV7-9 and TRBJ1-2, the complete variable domain is DTGVSQNPRHKITKRGQNVTFRCDPISEHNRLYWYRQTLGQGPEFLTYFQNEAQLEKSRLLSDRFSAERPKGSFSTLEIQRTEQGDSAMYLCASSTSGANYGYTFGSGTRLTVV.

The chain combines TRBV12-3 or TRBV12-4 with TRBJ2-7; unclear D gene. V lost 4 bases, J lost 2 bases, and 6 bases lay in between. This CDR3 comprises 12 residues. CDR3 protein: CASSWSAYEQYF. The CDR3 coding sequence is TGTGCCAGCAGTTGGTCAGCCTACGAGCAGTACTTC.

V is TRBV5-4 and J is TRBJ1-2; D gene uncertain. Trimming took 5 bases from V and 4 from J, leaving 15 bases between them. There are 14 residues in the CDR3. Germline-derived CDR1 and CDR2 are SGHNT and YYREEE (reference sequence). The CDR3 coding sequence is TGTGCCAGCAGGCTGGAAATCGGGTCCTATGGCTACACCTTC. This codes for CASRLEIGSYGYTF.

The V gene is TRBV7-9, the J gene TRBJ2-7, with D uncertain. Germline CDR1 SEHNR, CDR2 FQNEAQ (reference sequence). The CDR3 is 13 amino acids. Trimming pared 5 bases from V and 5 bases from J, leaving 13 bases between. The CDR3 nucleotides are TGTGCCAGCAGCACTTCGTTAGCAAACGAGCAGTACTTC. It yields the protein CASSTSLANEQYF.

This chain uses TRBV2 with TRBJ2-7; possibly TRBD2 for D (5 bases). The CDR3 is 14 amino acids. Looked up from germline, CDR1 is SNHLY and CDR2 is FYNNEI. V was trimmed by 6 bases and J by 3 bases, leaving 15 bases between them. The CDR3 loop is CASRPDYSDYEQYF. The DNA of the CDR3 is TGTGCCAGCAGGCCAGACTATAGCGACTACGAGCAGTACTTC.